The 17 T cell receptor beta chains given below trace back to one sample, sequenced in a study of beta chain features in type 1 diabetes. As every portion of the isolated RNA was reverse transcribed, the sequencing read expressed TCRB transcripts. Measured with immunoSEQ multiplex PCR; TCRdb has only the in-frame clones, and not every one. The sample consists of about 360,000 clones, about 12% of them appearing once. General study points: Moderately but significantly shorter TCRB CDR3s were found in Type 1 diabetes patients in all four CD4+ subsets.

These receptors' antigens are unknown. Sequencing used naive CD4+ T cells from blood. The source is a woman aged 18-29 years with type 1 diabetes.

This clone was counted between two and nine times. This chain joins TRBV28 and TRBJ1-5; the match to TRBD1 covers 7 bases. With V trimmed by 6 bases and J by 9 bases, 5 bases remained unmatched. CDR1 MDHEN and CDR2 SYDVKM come from the germline V gene. The CDR3 loop spans 12 amino acids. CDR3 coding DNA: TGTGCCAGCAGCAGGGGGATTCGGCCCCAGCATTTT. Translation: CASSRGIRPQHF. The entire variable domain, with the rest obtained from reference TRBV28 and TRBJ1-5, is as follows: DVKVTQSSRYLVKRTGEKVFLECVQDMDHENMFWYRQDPGLGLRLIYFSYDVKMKEKGDIPEGYSVSREKKERFSLILESASTNQTSMYLCASSRGIRPQHFGDGTRLSIL.

The CDR3 reads CASSFNWLAPSETQYF. The CDR3 bases are TGTGCCAGCAGTTTCAATTGGCTAGCTCCGTCGGAGACCCAGTACTTC. The gene calls are TRBV28 and TRBJ2-5; a possible D gene is TRBD2 (5 bases). Germline CDR1 and CDR2: MDHEN and SYDVKM. The CDR3 length is 16 residues. V dropped 3 bases and J dropped 5 bases, with 19 bases sitting between them.

The genes are TRBV5-6 and TRBJ2-4; 11 bases match TRBD1. The V segment lost 1 base and the J segment 8 bases; nucleotides outside the gene matches: 5. The CDR3 consists of 15 residues. The V gene's germline CDR1 is SGHDT and CDR2 YYEEEE. CDR3 in amino acids: CASSLLGQGGDIQYF. In DNA, the CDR3 is TGTGCCAGCAGCTTGCTGGGACAGGGGGGGGACATTCAGTACTTC.

This clone was seen more than once but under ten times. This chain links TRBV6-5 with TRBJ2-3; 10 bases map to TRBD1. V lost 10 bases and J lost 5; bases outside the gene matches: 6. CDR1 is MNHEY and CDR2 is SVGAGI in the germline V gene. The CDR3 loop spans 13 amino acids. CDR3 residues: CATRQGAGDTQYF. The CDR3 DNA follows: TGTGCCACACGACAGGGGGCAGGAGATACGCAGTATTTT.

The CDR3 reads CATTDIHGYEDTQYF. Here the CDR3 DNA reads TGCGCCACCACGGACATACACGGGTATGAGGATACGCAGTATTTT. The chain employs TRBV4-1 and TRBJ2-3, with D perhaps matching TRBD1 (5 bases). Germline CDR1 is MGHRA and CDR2 is YSYEKL. The CDR3 extends over 15 amino acids. The ends were cut back, 10 bases at V and 6 bases at J, with 23 bases in the middle.

Only a few counts were recorded for this clone. This chain uses TRBV29-1 with TRBJ1-1, with 7 bases identical to TRBD1. V lost 4 bases and J lost 7; bases outside the gene matches: 9. The length of the CDR3 is 13 residues. Germline V lookup: CDR1 SQVTM, CDR2 ANQGSEA. CDR3 nucleotide sequence: TGCAGCGTTGCCCCGGACAGGAAGGGTGAAGCTTTCTTT. Its protein is CSVAPDRKGEAFF. The full variable domain, completed using reference TRBV29-1 and TRBJ1-1, is SAVISQKPSRDICQRGTSLTIQCQVDSQVTMMFWYRQQPGQSLTLIATANQGSEATYESGFVIDKFPISRPNLTFSTLTVSNMSPEDSSIYLCSVAPDRKGEAFFGQGTRLTVV.

Only a few counts were recorded for this clone. The J gene is TRBJ2-3, the V gene TRBV7-2, with 7 bases matching TRBD1. V shed 5 bases and J 1 base; nucleotides not matched to a gene: 6. Germline CDR1 reads SGHTA; CDR2 reads FQGNSA. The length of the CDR3 is 15 residues. The CDR3 bases are TGTGCCAGCAGCCCCGGGACAGTTGGCACAGATACGCAGTATTTT. It codes for CASSPGTVGTDTQYF. The full variable domain, completed using reference TRBV7-2 and TRBJ2-3, is GAGVSQSPSNKVTEKGKDVELRCDPISGHTALYWYRQSLGQGLEFLIYFQGNSAPDKSGLPSDRFSAERTGGSVSTLTIQRTQQEDSAVYLCASSPGTVGTDTQYFGPGTRLTVL.

This clone was seen more than once but under ten times. This sequence joins TRBV28 and TRBJ2-6; maybe TRBD1 (5 bases). Trimming took off 6 bases at V and 4 bases at J, with 13 bases between the two ends. Germline V gives CDR1 MDHEN, CDR2 SYDVKM. This CDR3 comprises 15 residues. The CDR3 DNA reads as TGTGCCAGCAGAAGCCCAGGGTCCGGGGCCAACGTCCTGACTTTC. Amino acids: CASRSPGSGANVLTF. Together with reference TRBV28 and TRBJ2-6, the CDR3 gives the full variable domain: DVKVTQSSRYLVKRTGEKVFLECVQDMDHENMFWYRQDPGLGLRLIYFSYDVKMKEKGDIPEGYSVSREKKERFSLILESASTNQTSMYLCASRSPGSGANVLTFGAGSRLTVL.

The chain recombines TRBV7-9 with TRBJ1-2; a weak D match, TRBD1 (5 bases). With 3 bases removed from V and 2 bases from J, the gap between germline ends came to 10 bases. Germline CDR1 SEHNR, CDR2 FQNEAQ (reference sequence). This CDR3 comprises 14 residues. DNA of the CDR3: TGTGCCAGCAGCTTGGGGGAGGCCAACTATGGCTACACCTTC. This encodes CASSLGEANYGYTF.

Points on this clone: The sample carries other DNA sequences with the same CDR3. The chain links TRBV7-9 to TRBJ1-6; D not resolved. V was clipped by 1 base and J by 0 bases, with 4 bases between them. Germline values: CDR1 SEHNR, CDR2 FQNEAQ (reference sequence). The CDR3 has 15 amino acids. The CDR3 coding sequence is TGTGCCAGCAGCTTAGGGAGCTCCTATAATTCACCCCTCCACTTT. Residues: CASSLGSSYNSPLHF.

This clone has a handful of counts. The chain has TRBV28 and TRBJ2-1; 8 nucleotides agree with TRBD1. Germline assignment: CDR1 MDHEN and CDR2 SYDVKM. This CDR3 is built from 13 residues. With V trimmed by 11 bases and J by 4 bases, 7 bases remained unmatched. In DNA form, the CDR3 reads TGTGCCTTACAGGACAGGGTGTACAATGAGCAGTTCTTC. It codes for CALQDRVYNEQFF.

The V gene is TRBV30, the J gene TRBJ2-1, with 8 bases lining up with TRBD1. With V trimmed by 5 bases and J by 0 bases, 12 bases remained unmatched. Per germline, CDR1 GTSNPN and CDR2 SVGIG (reference sequence). The length of the CDR3 is 17 residues. The CDR3 region is CAWGTGGNGRSYNEQFF. DNA for the CDR3: TGTGCCTGGGGAACAGGGGGGAATGGGCGCTCCTACAATGAGCAGTTCTTC.

This clone was seen only a few times. The chain couples TRBV7-8 to TRBJ1-2, with 8 bases lining up with TRBD1. V lost 5 bases to trimming and J lost 8 bases; unmatched junction nucleotides: 10. Germline values: CDR1 SGHVS, CDR2 FQNEAQ. The CDR3 totals 14 residues. The CDR3 loop is CASSPTDRAGGYTF. Written as DNA, the CDR3 is TGTGCCAGCAGCCCTACGGACAGGGCGGGGGGCTACACCTTC.

This clone has only a few counts. V gene TRBV7-8 combines with J gene TRBJ1-1, with TRBD1 matching 8 bases. The CDR3 runs 15 residues. Trimming cost V 3 bases and J 0 bases; bases outside gene matches: 3. CDR1 and CDR2 (germline): SGHVS, FQNEAQ. CDR3 residues: CASSFRDRMNTEAFF. CDR3 nucleotide sequence: TGTGCCAGCAGCTTCCGGGACAGGATGAACACTGAAGCTTTCTTT.

Only a few counts were recorded for this clone. The chain carries TRBV7-9 and TRBJ2-5; a weak D match, TRBD2 (6 bases). CDR1 and CDR2 (germline): SEHNR, FQNEAQ (reference sequence). V lost 5 bases and J 2 bases, leaving 15 bases between the germline ends. The CDR3 has 15 amino acids. CDR3 protein: CASSPRWGDQETQYF. In DNA form, the CDR3 reads TGTGCCAGCAGCCCCCGCTGGGGGGATCAAGAGACCCAGTACTTC.

This sequence joins TRBV11-2 and TRBJ1-5; D unclear. The germline gives CDR1 SGHAT, CDR2 FQNNGV. This CDR3 spans 14 amino acids. V was cut by 0 bases and J by 1 base, with 4 bases left in between. The CDR3 bases are TGTGCCAGCAGCTTAGACAGAAGCAATCAGCCCCAGCATTTT. Residues: CASSLDRSNQPQHF.

This clone was detected only a few times. The sample holds other DNA sequences that translate to the same CDR3. This chain joins TRBV20-1 and TRBJ1-1, with D possibly being TRBD1 (5 bases). V lost 6 bases and J lost 5, with 10 bases in between. CDR1 and CDR2 (germline): DFQATT, SNEGSKA (reference sequence). There are 11 residues in the CDR3. The CDR3 DNA reads TGCAGTGCCCGGGGGGGGACTGAAGCTTTCTTT. Amino acid sequence: CSARGGTEAFF.